The 27 T cell receptor beta chains reported below all come from one sample, sequenced in a study of blood T cell repertoires in COVID-19. Profiled with immunoSEQ multiplex PCR; TCRdb holds only in-frame clones, not every one. This sample carries approximately 130,000 clones, more than 70% of them seen once, and the ten largest clones take about 4.3%. Source material: peripheral blood. The receptors derive from a human donor in a cohort sampled during active COVID-19.

This chain connects TRBV7-9 to TRBJ1-2; D is ambiguous. The V gene's germline CDR1 is SEHNR and CDR2 FQNEAQ (reference sequence). Trimming cost V 5 bases and J 7 bases, with 14 bases left between them. The CDR3 totals 13 residues. The CDR3 here is CASSTTSFVGYTF. In nucleotides, the CDR3 is TGTGCCAGCAGCACCACATCCTTTGTTGGCTACACCTTC.

The rearrangement joins TRBV6-5 to TRBJ1-6; D remains unclear. Germline-derived CDR1 and CDR2 are MNHEY and SVGAGI. Between the trimmed V and J ends, which lost 9 bases and 6 bases, there was a span of 9 bases. The CDR3 has 12 residues. The CDR3 is CASSRTNSPLHF. In nucleotides, the CDR3 is TGTGCCAGTTCCAGAACTAATTCACCCCTCCACTTT.

V is TRBV19 and J is TRBJ1-1; no clear D. Trimming removed 5 bases from V and 4 bases from J, with 17 bases in between. Germline lookup yields CDR1 LNHDA and CDR2 SQIVND (reference sequence). The CDR3 extends over 15 amino acids. The CDR3 region is CASSPASVRSTEAFF. Written as DNA, the CDR3 is TGTGCCAGTAGTCCTGCGAGTGTTCGGAGCACTGAAGCTTTCTTT.

The CDR3 region is CASRGPNRGGKGNGETQYF. The CDR3 DNA reads TGTGCCAGCAGGGGACCAAACAGGGGGGGGAAAGGTAATGGAGAGACCCAGTACTTC. The rearrangement joins TRBV27 to TRBJ2-5, with D possibly TRBD1 on 8 matching bases. The CDR3 is 19 amino acids. The V end lost 6 bases, the J end lost 4 bases, and 30 bases lay between the germline ends. The V gene's germline CDR1 is MNHEY and CDR2 SMNVEV (reference sequence).

V and J are TRBV6-5 and TRBJ1-6; D may be TRBD1 (5 bases). Deletions cut 5 bases from V and 16 bases from J, with 15 bases between. The CDR3 runs to 12 residues. Germline V gene sequence: CDR1 MNHEY, CDR2 SVGAGI. In DNA form, the CDR3 reads TGTGCCAGCAGTCGAGGCCCGGGGGGGCTCCACTTT. Its translation: CASSRGPGGLHF.

This clone has a handful of counts. The chain is built from TRBV6-6 and TRBJ1-4, with D possibly being TRBD1 (5 bases). CDR3 length: 13 amino acids. V was trimmed by 4 bases and J by 5 bases, leaving 8 bases between them. Germline CDR1 MNHNY, CDR2 SVGAGI (reference sequence). The CDR3 region has the DNA TGTGCCAGCAGTTCCTACAGGAATGAAAAACTGTTTTTT. Translated: CASSSYRNEKLFF.

The rearrangement links TRBV30 to TRBJ1-6; 7 bases agree with TRBD1. Per the germline V gene, CDR1 is GTSNPN and CDR2 is SVGIG (reference sequence). Trimming removed 1 base from V and 6 bases from J; junction bases left unmatched: 6. The CDR3 spans 15 residues. In DNA, the CDR3 is TGTGCCTGGAGTGCGGGACAGCTTTTTAATTCACCCCTCCACTTT. Its translation is CAWSAGQLFNSPLHF.

The chain links TRBV19 to TRBJ2-3; D gene uncertain. This CDR3 is built from 13 residues. V lost 7 bases to trimming and J lost 2 bases, with 10 bases between them. Per germline, CDR1 LNHDA and CDR2 SQIVND (reference sequence). This CDR3 is CASTEAATDTQYF. CDR3 bases: TGTGCCAGTACAGAGGCAGCCACAGATACGCAGTATTTT.

In this sample, this clone turned up once. The V and J genes are TRBV6-2 or TRBV6-3 and TRBJ2-3; D is perhaps TRBD2 (6 bases). In germline, CDR1 is MNHEY, CDR2 SVGEGT. The CDR3 covers 15 residues. V lost 5 bases to trimming and J lost 4 bases, with 16 bases between them. The CDR3 region is CASSLGGSGADTQYF. The CDR3 DNA sequence: TGTGCCAGCAGTCTAGGAGGGTCGGGCGCAGATACGCAGTATTTT.

The gene calls are TRBV7-2 and TRBJ2-7; no definite D call. Germline V gene data show CDR1 as SGHTA and CDR2 as FQGNSA. The length of the CDR3 is 16 residues. Trimming shortened V by 1 base and J by 3 bases, and 16 bases separated the two germline ends. CDR3 residues: CASSLGISSAGYEQYV. The CDR3 nucleotides read TGTGCCAGCAGCTTAGGAATATCGAGTGCTGGCTACGAGCAGTACGTC.

V is TRBV7-6 and J is TRBJ2-3; 7 bases match TRBD2. Germline V gives CDR1 SGHVS, CDR2 FNYEAQ. V trimming: 3 bases; J trimming: 2 bases; junction bases outside the gene matches: 5. The CDR3 is 15 residues long. The CDR3 DNA sequence: TGTGCCAGCAGCTTTTCGGGAGGATTCACAGATACGCAGTATTTT. Protein product: CASSFSGGFTDTQYF.

The CDR3 nucleotides are TGTGCCAGCAGCCAACCCCCCGGACCGGGACTAGCCTCCGGGGAGCTGTTTTTT. Translating gives CASSQPPGPGLASGELFF. The J gene is TRBJ2-2, the V gene TRBV5-4; 9 nucleotides match TRBD2. Germline CDR1 is SGHNT and CDR2 is YYREEE (reference sequence). CDR3 length equals 18 residues. After removal of 4 bases from V and 6 bases from J, the junction contained 16 bases not matched to a gene.

V gene TRBV7-3 combines with J gene TRBJ1-1, with 8 bases fitting TRBD1. This CDR3 spans 13 amino acids. Germline CDR1 and CDR2: SGHTA and FQGTGA. With V trimmed by 2 bases and J by 4 bases, 0 bases remained unmatched. CDR3 amino acids: CASSLDRGTEAFF. CDR3 DNA sequence: TGTGCCAGCAGCTTAGACAGGGGCACTGAAGCTTTCTTT. The whole variable domain, remainder taken from reference TRBV7-3 and TRBJ1-1, is GAGVSQTPSNKVTEKGKYVELRCDPISGHTALYWYRQSLGQGPEFLIYFQGTGAADDSGLPNDRFFAVRPEGSVSTLKIQRTERGDSAVYLCASSLDRGTEAFFGQGTRLTVV.

The chain couples TRBV18 to TRBJ1-6, with TRBD1 matching over 7 bases. The germline V gene encodes CDR1 KGHSH and CDR2 LQKENI. The V gene end was trimmed by 3 bases and the J gene end by 7 bases; junction bases not matched to a gene: 12. This CDR3 spans 17 amino acids. CDR3 DNA sequence: TGTGCCAGCTCACCTCAGAAGCGACAGGGAGAAAATTCACCCCTCCACTTT. This codes for CASSPQKRQGENSPLHF.

The genes are TRBV5-1 and TRBJ1-2; TRBD1 matches at 7 bases. Germline V gene data show CDR1 as SGHRS and CDR2 as YFSETQ. The CDR3 is 13 residues long. Trimming took 1 base from V and 3 from J; bases not matched to a gene: 0. The CDR3 reads CASSLTGDYGYTF. CDR3 coding DNA: TGCGCCAGCAGCTTGACAGGGGACTATGGCTACACCTTC.

V and J are TRBV19 and TRBJ1-5; no clear D gene. The CDR3 is 14 residues long. Between the trimmed V and J ends, which lost 3 bases and 6 bases, there was a span of 12 bases. Germline CDR1 LNHDA, CDR2 SQIVND (reference sequence). CDR3 sequence (DNA): TGTGCCAGTAGTATCGGCCAGGTGATTCAGCCCCAGCATTTT. The encoded protein is CASSIGQVIQPQHF.

The rearrangement joins TRBV28 to TRBJ1-1; the match to TRBD1 covers 9 bases. The length of the CDR3 is 19 residues. Trimming removed 5 bases from V and 3 bases from J; junction bases left unmatched: 19. CDR1 is MDHEN and CDR2 is SYDVKM in the germline V gene. The CDR3 DNA sequence: TGTGCCAGCAGTACCTGGACAGGGGTAGCCCAGCTCGCCTACACTGAAGCTTTCTTT. This gives the protein CASSTWTGVAQLAYTEAFF.

The chain uses TRBV28 and TRBJ2-7, with a tentative D call TRBD2 (6 bases). The CDR3 is 13 amino acids. Trimming removed 5 bases from V and 6 bases from J, with 14 bases in between. The germline V gene encodes CDR1 MDHEN and CDR2 SYDVKM. CDR3 nucleotides: TGTGCCAGCAGTCGGGACTCTATTTTCGAGCAGTACTTC. Protein: CASSRDSIFEQYF.

J is TRBJ2-3 and V is TRBV5-1; D possibly corresponds to TRBD2 (6 bases). From germline, CDR1 is SGHRS and CDR2 YFSETQ. This CDR3 has 14 amino acids. V dropped 0 bases and J dropped 5 bases, with 10 bases sitting between them. Here the CDR3 reads CASSLVGGIDTQYF. CDR3 in DNA: TGCGCCAGCAGCTTGGTCGGAGGGATAGATACGCAGTATTTT.

The chain links TRBV9 to TRBJ2-1; D call uncertain. Between the trimmed V and J ends, which lost 1 base and 7 bases, there was a span of 12 bases. CDR3 length: 14 amino acids. The germline V gene has CDR1 SGDLS and CDR2 YYNGEE. For the CDR3, the DNA is TGTGCCAGCAGCGTAAAGCCCATTTGGAATGAGCAGTTCTTC. Amino acid sequence: CASSVKPIWNEQFF. Full variable domain (rest looked up from reference TRBV9 and TRBJ2-1): DSGVTQTPKHLITATGQRVTLRCSPRSGDLSVYWYQQSLDQGLQFLIQYYNGEERAKGNILERFSAQQFPDLHSELNLSSLELGDSALYFCASSVKPIWNEQFFGPGTRLTVL.

As to this clone: Additional DNA sequences in this sample encode the identical CDR3. The gene calls are TRBV12-3 or TRBV12-4 and TRBJ1-5; D is uncertain. The CDR3 runs to 13 residues. Trimming left V 2 bases short and J 4 bases short, with 6 bases between. CDR3 in amino acids: CASSLRGNQPQHF. CDR3 nucleotide sequence: TGTGCCAGCAGTTTACGAGGAAATCAGCCCCAGCATTTT.

The chain links TRBV7-8 to TRBJ2-1; the D gene is possibly TRBD1 (5 bases). Germline V gives CDR1 SGHVS, CDR2 FQNEAQ. This CDR3 has 13 amino acids. The V end lost 3 bases, the J end lost 4 bases, and 7 bases lay between the germline ends. The CDR3 DNA reads TGTGCCAGCAGCTTCAGGGAATACAATGAGCAGTTCTTC. It is translated as CASSFREYNEQFF.

V gene TRBV18 combines with J gene TRBJ2-3; a weak D match, TRBD2 (6 bases). The CDR3 covers 17 residues. V lost 3 bases to trimming and J lost 2 bases, with 18 bases between them. The germline V gene encodes CDR1 KGHSH and CDR2 LQKENI. The CDR3 DNA reads as TGTGCCAGCTCACCGAGGAATGCGGGAAAGGTCACAGATACGCAGTATTTT. Translation: CASSPRNAGKVTDTQYF.

V gene TRBV7-2 combines with J gene TRBJ2-7; 9 bases match TRBD2. The CDR3 consists of 16 residues. Trimming took 5 bases from V and 5 from J; bases not matched to a gene: 13. The germline V gene encodes CDR1 SGHTA and CDR2 FQGNSA. The CDR3 loop reads CASSPGGAGGLNEQYV. The CDR3 DNA sequence: TGTGCCAGCAGCCCCGGGGGGGCGGGAGGGCTGAACGAGCAGTACGTC.

The chain carries TRBV4-3 and TRBJ1-1; weak D call: TRBD1 (6 bases). Germline loops: CDR1 LGHNA, CDR2 YSLEER. The CDR3 runs 15 residues. V was cut by 0 bases and J by 4 bases, with 12 bases left in between. CDR3 amino acids: CASSQDIQGATEAFF. Here the CDR3 DNA reads TGCGCCAGCAGCCAAGATATACAGGGAGCCACTGAAGCTTTCTTT.

In DNA, the CDR3 is TGTGCCAGCAGCCAAGATGTCTTCTATGGCTACACCTTC. This codes for CASSQDVFYGYTF. The genes are TRBV3-1 (or the pseudogene TRBV3-2) and TRBJ1-2; D gene ambiguous. The CDR3 contains 13 residues. CDR1 is LGHDT, CDR2 YNNKEL, per germline (reference sequence). V was pared by 0 bases and J by 4 bases, with 6 bases between.

This sequence joins TRBV6-5 and TRBJ2-2, with 10 bases matching TRBD2. The J segment lost 10 bases and the V segment lost 6 bases, leaving 8 bases of the junction unmatched. The length of the CDR3 is 14 residues. Germline V gene lookup returns CDR1 MNHEY and CDR2 SVGAGI. For the CDR3, the DNA is TGTGCCAGCAGGGCGAGCGGGAGGGAGGTGGAGCTGTTTTTT. Translating it yields CASRASGREVELFF.